A single sample is the source of the 3 T cell receptor beta chains below, sequenced in a study of identical twins' blood T cells. TCRdb itself ran the 5' RACE reads through MiXCR, one entry per CDR3 protein. This sample has 400,000 or so distinct CDR3 sequences, with 25% to 35% found just once. Sequencing was done on a sample of PBMCs. Source of these receptors: a woman aged 18-49 years in good health.

This chain connects TRBV19 to TRBJ1-2; D is undetermined. The CDR3 spans 15 residues. CDR1 is LNHDA, CDR2 SQIVND, per germline (reference sequence). Trimming stripped 10 bases from V and 2 bases from J, with 20 bases between. The CDR3 sequence: CATALDGNSNYGYTF. The CDR3 nucleotides are TGTGCCACAGCCCTCGACGGGAATAGCAACTATGGCTACACCTTC.

This clonotype was found a few times. The chain carries TRBV29-1 and TRBJ2-1, with D uncertain. Between the trimmed V and J ends, which lost 5 bases and 0 bases, there was a span of 14 bases. Germline CDR1 and CDR2: SQVTM and ANQGSEA. The CDR3 is 15 residues long. CDR3 protein: CSVKTDFGSYNEQFF. Here the CDR3 DNA reads TGCAGCGTTAAGACCGACTTTGGCTCCTACAATGAGCAGTTCTTC.

There are a few counts of this clonotype. J is TRBJ1-2 and V is TRBV7-2; D perhaps matches TRBD1 (5 bases). The CDR3 contains 15 residues. The germline gives CDR1 SGHTA, CDR2 FQGNSA. V lost 5 bases to trimming and J lost 4 bases, with 17 bases between them. CDR3 sequence: CASSLMPGYGYGYTF. DNA of the CDR3: TGTGCCAGCAGCCTAATGCCAGGGTATGGCTATGGCTACACCTTC.